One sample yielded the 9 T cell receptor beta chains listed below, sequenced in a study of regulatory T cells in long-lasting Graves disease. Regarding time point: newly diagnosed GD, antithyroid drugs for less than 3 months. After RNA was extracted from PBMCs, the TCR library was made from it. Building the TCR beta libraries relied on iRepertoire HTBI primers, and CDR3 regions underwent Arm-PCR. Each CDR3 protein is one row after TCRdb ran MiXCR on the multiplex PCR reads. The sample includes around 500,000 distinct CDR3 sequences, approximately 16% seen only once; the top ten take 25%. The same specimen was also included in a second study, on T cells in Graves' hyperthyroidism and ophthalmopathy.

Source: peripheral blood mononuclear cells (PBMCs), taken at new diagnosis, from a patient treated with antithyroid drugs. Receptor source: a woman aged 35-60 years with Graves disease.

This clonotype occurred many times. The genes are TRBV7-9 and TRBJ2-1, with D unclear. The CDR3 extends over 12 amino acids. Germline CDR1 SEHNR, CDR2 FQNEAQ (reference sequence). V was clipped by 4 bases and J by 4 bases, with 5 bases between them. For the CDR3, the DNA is TGTGCCAGCAGCTCACAGTACAATGAGCAGTTCTTC. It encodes CASSSQYNEQFF.

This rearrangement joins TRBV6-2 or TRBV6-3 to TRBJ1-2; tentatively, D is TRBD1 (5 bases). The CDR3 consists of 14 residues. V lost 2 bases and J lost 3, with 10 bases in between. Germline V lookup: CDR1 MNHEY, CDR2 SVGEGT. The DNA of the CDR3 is TGTGCCAGCAGTTACATAGGGGAAGACTATGGCTACACCTTC. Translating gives CASSYIGEDYGYTF.

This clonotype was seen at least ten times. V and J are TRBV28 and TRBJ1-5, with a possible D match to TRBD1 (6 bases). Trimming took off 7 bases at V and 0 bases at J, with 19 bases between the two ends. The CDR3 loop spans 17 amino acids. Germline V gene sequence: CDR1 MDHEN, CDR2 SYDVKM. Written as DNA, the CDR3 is TGTGCCAGCACAGGGGCAGGGGCCTCATATAGCAATCAGCCCCAGCATTTT. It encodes CASTGAGASYSNQPQHF.

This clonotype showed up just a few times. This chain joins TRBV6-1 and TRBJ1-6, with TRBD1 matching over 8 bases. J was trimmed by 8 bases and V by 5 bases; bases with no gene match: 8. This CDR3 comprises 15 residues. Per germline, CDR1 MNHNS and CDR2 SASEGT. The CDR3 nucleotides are TGTGCCAGCAGTCGACAGGGGATGAATTATTCACCCCTCCACTTT. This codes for CASSRQGMNYSPLHF.

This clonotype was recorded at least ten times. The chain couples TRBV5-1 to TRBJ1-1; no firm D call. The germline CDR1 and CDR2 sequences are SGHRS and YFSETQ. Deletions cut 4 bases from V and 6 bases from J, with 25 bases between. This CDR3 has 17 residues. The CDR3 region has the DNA TGCGCCAGCAGCCCGACCACAAACTGGGCTGGAGGGCCTGAAGCTTTCTTT. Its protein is CASSPTTNWAGGPEAFF.

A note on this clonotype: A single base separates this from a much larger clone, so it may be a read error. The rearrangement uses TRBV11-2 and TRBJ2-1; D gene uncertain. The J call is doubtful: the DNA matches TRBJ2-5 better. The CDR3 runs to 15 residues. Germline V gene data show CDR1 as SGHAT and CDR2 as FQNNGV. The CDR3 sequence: CASSLDGLIGETQYF. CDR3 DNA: TGTGCCAGCAGCTTAGATGGGCTTATCGGGGAGACCCAGTACTTC.

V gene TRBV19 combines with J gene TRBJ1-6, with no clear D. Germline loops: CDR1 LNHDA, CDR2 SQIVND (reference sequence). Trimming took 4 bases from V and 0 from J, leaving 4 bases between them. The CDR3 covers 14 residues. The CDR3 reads CASSKSSYNSPLHF. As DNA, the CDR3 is TGTGCCAGTAGTAAGAGCTCCTATAATTCACCCCTCCACTTT.

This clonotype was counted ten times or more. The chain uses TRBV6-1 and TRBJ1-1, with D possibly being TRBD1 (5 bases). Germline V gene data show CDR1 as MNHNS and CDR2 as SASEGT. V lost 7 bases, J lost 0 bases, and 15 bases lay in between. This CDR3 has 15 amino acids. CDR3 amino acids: CASNQAGSMNTEAFF. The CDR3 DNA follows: TGTGCCAGCAACCAGGCAGGGTCCATGAACACTGAAGCTTTCTTT.

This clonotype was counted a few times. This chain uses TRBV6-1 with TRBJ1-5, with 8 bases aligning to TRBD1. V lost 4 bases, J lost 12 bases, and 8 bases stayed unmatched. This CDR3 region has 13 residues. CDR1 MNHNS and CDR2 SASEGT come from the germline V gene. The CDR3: CASSGTTGVGQHF. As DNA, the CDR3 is TGTGCCAGCAGTGGAACGACAGGGGTAGGCCAGCATTTT.